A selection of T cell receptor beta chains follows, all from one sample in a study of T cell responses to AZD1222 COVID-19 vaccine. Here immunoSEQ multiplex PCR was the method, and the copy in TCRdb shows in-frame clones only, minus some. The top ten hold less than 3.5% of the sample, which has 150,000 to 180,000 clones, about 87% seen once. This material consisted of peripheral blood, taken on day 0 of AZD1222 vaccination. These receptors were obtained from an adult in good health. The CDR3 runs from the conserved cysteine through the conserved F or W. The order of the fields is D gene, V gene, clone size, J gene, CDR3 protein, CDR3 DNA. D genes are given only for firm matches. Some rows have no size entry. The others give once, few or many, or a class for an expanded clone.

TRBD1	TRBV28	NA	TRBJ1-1	CASSYQTGGNTEAFF	TGTGCCAGCAGCTACCAAACAGGGGGGAACACTGAAGCTTTCTTT
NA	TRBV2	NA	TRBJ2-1	CASSDGEQFF	TGTGCCAGCAGTGATGGTGAGCAGTTCTTC
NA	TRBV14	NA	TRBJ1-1	CASNPVLGTEAFF	TGTGCCAGCAATCCGGTCTTGGGCACTGAAGCTTTCTTT
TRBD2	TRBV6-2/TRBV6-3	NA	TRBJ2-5	CASSRTSGGQETQYF	TGTGCCAGCAGTAGGACTAGCGGGGGACAAGAGACCCAGTACTTC
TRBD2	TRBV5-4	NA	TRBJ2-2	CASSVGTSGGAFPGELFF	TGTGCCAGCAGCGTAGGGACTAGCGGGGGGGCCTTTCCCGGGGAGCTGTTTTTT
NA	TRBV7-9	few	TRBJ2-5	CASSITGWETQYF	TGTGCCAGCAGCATCACAGGGTGGGAGACCCAGTACTTC
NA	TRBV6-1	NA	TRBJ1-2	CASSDSLDINYGYTF	TGTGCCAGCAGTGACAGCCTTGACATTAACTATGGCTACACCTTC
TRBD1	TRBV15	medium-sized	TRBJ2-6	CATSRDFRRGQGAHSGANVLTF	TGTGCCACCAGCAGAGATTTTCGGCGGGGACAGGGGGCCCACTCTGGGGCCAACGTCCTGACTTTC
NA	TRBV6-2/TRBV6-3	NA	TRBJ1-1	CASSEVHEAFF	TGTGCCAGCAGTGAGGTTCATGAAGCTTTCTTT
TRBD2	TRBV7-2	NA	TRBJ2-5	CASSLGQRGDRQETQYF	TGTGCCAGCAGCTTAGGTCAGCGGGGGGACCGCCAAGAGACCCAGTACTTC
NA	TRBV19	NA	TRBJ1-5	CASSLPEDRSNQPQHF	TGTGCCAGTAGTCTCCCCGAGGACAGAAGCAATCAGCCCCAGCATTTT
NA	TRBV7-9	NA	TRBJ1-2	CASSPDTLWGYTF	TGTGCCAGCAGCCCAGACACCCTGTGGGGCTACACCTTC
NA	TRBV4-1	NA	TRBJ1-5	CASSRTLSNQPQHF	TGCGCCAGCAGCCGGACACTTAGCAATCAGCCCCAGCATTTT
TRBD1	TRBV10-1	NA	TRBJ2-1	CASRTGVAYNEQFF	TGCGCCAGCCGAACAGGGGTGGCATACAATGAGCAGTTCTTC
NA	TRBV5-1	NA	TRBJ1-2	CASSSEPSTNYGYTF	TGCGCCAGCAGCTCGGAGCCGTCTACTAACTATGGCTACACCTTC
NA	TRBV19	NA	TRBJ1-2	CASSPWTANYGYTF	TGTGCCAGTAGTCCTTGGACAGCTAACTATGGCTACACCTTC
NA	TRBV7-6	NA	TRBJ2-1	CASSLGPGLYNEQFF	TGTGCCAGCAGCTTAGGTCCAGGATTATACAATGAGCAGTTCTTC
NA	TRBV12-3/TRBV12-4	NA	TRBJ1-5	CASSDPGPQHF	TGTGCCAGCAGTGATCCCGGGCCCCAGCATTTT
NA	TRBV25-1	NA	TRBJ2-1	CASSEGRGLVSYNEQFF	TGTGCCAGCAGTGAGGGCCGAGGGCTAGTCTCCTACAATGAGCAGTTCTTC
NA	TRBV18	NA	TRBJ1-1	CASSPPGVGVNTEAFF	TGTGCCAGCTCACCACCGGGGGTTGGGGTGAACACTGAAGCTTTCTTT
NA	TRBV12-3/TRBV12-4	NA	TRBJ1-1	CASSHSMNTEAFF	TGTGCCAGCAGTCATTCTATGAACACTGAAGCTTTCTTT
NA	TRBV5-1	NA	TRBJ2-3	CASSFYGEDTQYF	TGCGCCAGCAGCTTTTATGGGGAAGATACGCAGTATTTT